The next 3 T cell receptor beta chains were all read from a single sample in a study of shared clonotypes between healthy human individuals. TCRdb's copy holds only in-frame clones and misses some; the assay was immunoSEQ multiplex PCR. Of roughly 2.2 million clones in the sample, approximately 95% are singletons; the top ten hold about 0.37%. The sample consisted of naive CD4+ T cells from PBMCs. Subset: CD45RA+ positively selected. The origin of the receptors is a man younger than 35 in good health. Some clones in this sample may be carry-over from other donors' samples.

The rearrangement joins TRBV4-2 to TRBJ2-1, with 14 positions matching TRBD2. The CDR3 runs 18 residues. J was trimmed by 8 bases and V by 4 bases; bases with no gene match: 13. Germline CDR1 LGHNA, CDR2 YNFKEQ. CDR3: CASSLTTSGRGSQHEQFF. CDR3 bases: TGTGCCAGCAGCCTTACGACTAGCGGGAGGGGGTCCCAGCATGAGCAGTTCTTC.

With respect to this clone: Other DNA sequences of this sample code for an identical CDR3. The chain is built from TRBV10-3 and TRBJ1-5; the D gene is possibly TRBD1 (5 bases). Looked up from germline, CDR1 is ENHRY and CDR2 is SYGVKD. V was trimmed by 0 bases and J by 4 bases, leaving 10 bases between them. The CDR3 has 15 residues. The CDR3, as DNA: TGTGCCATCAGTGAGTCGGCGGGGGGGAATCAGCCCCAGCATTTT. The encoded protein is CAISESAGGNQPQHF.

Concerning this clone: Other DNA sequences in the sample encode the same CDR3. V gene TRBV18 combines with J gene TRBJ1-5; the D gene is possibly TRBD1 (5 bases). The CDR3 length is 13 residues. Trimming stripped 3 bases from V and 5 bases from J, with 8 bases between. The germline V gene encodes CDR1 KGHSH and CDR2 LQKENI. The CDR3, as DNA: TGTGCCAGCTCACCGGGACGGGATCAGCCCCAGCATTTT. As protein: CASSPGRDQPQHF.